This TCR beta chain was recovered during a study of shared clonotypes between healthy human individuals. Assay: immunoSEQ multiplex PCR; the TCRdb copy retains only in-frame clones and omits some. The sample lists under 1,100,000 clones, approximately 80% occurring once. Germline V lookup: CDR1 SGHTA, CDR2 FQGNSA. The ends were cut back, 5 bases at V and 9 bases at J, with 14 bases in the middle. The CDR3 has 13 amino acids. Sequencing was carried out using memory CD4+ T cells from PBMCs. Subset in this sample: CD45RA-negative fraction. This chain connects TRBV7-2 to TRBJ2-1; D remains ambiguous. The origin of this receptor is a man younger than 30 in good health. Some clones in this sample may be carry-over from other donors' samples. CDR3 in DNA: TGTGCCAGCAGCGCTAGTAGGGAATCTGAGCAGTTCTTC. Translating gives CASSASRESEQFF. Combining the CDR3 with reference TRBV7-2 and TRBJ2-1 gives the whole variable domain GAGVSQSPSNKVTEKGKDVELRCDPISGHTALYWYRQSLGQGLEFLIYFQGNSAPDKSGLPSDRFSAERTGGSVSTLTIQRTQQEDSAVYLCASSASRESEQFFGPGTRLTVL.